This is a list of T cell receptor beta chains from one sample in a study of cytomegalovirus exposure and HLA in healthy donors. The method was immunoSEQ multiplex PCR; TCRdb's version includes in-frame clones alone and lacks a portion of them. The data show about 170,000 clones, about 76% seen once. The specimen was PBMCs. The source is a woman younger than 30 in good health and CMV-seropositive. Each CDR3 is given with its conserved first and last residue. Each record gives: V gene, D gene, clone size, J gene, CDR3 DNA, CDR3 protein. D genes are given only for firm matches. For some rows the clone size is stated as once, few or many, or as a class when expanded; others skip it.

v_call: TRBV20-1
d_call: -
clone_size: -
j_call: TRBJ1-5
cdr3_nt: TGCAGAGGGAGGGGAAATCAGCCCCAGCATTTT
cdr3_aa: CRGRGNQPQHF

v_call: TRBV4-3
d_call: TRBD2
clone_size: -
j_call: TRBJ2-2
cdr3_nt: TGCGCCAGCAGCCAGCCCGGGTCGGGGGGGACCGGGGAGCTGTTTTTT
cdr3_aa: CASSQPGSGGTGELFF

v_call: TRBV7-9
d_call: TRBD2
clone_size: -
j_call: TRBJ2-5
cdr3_nt: TGTGCCAGCAACCCCGGGACTAGCGGGGAGGAGACCCAGTACTTC
cdr3_aa: CASNPGTSGEETQYF

v_call: TRBV6-1
d_call: -
clone_size: -
j_call: TRBJ1-3
cdr3_nt: TGTGCCAGCACAGGGTCCGGAAACACCATATATTTT
cdr3_aa: CASTGSGNTIYF

v_call: TRBV5-4
d_call: -
clone_size: -
j_call: TRBJ1-4
cdr3_nt: TGTGCCAGCAGCTTGCGAGGCCCTAATGAAAAACTGTTTTTT
cdr3_aa: CASSLRGPNEKLFF

v_call: TRBV9
d_call: TRBD1
clone_size: -
j_call: TRBJ2-7
cdr3_nt: TGTGCCAGCAGCGTCGGGACAGGAGTCTACGAGCAGTACTTC
cdr3_aa: CASSVGTGVYEQYF

v_call: TRBV4-3
d_call: -
clone_size: -
j_call: TRBJ2-3
cdr3_nt: TGCGCCAGCAGCCAAGATCGCGACAGGGATACGCAGTATTTT
cdr3_aa: CASSQDRDRDTQYF

v_call: TRBV10-3
d_call: -
clone_size: -
j_call: TRBJ1-1
cdr3_nt: TGTGCCATCAGTGATCGTGAGAGGAGATCGAACACTGAAGCTTTCTTT
cdr3_aa: CAISDRERRSNTEAFF

v_call: TRBV7-2
d_call: -
clone_size: -
j_call: TRBJ1-2
cdr3_nt: TGTGCCAGCAGCCCCCCGGGGATTTCCTTTGGCTACACCTTC
cdr3_aa: CASSPPGISFGYTF

v_call: TRBV6-1
d_call: -
clone_size: once
j_call: TRBJ1-5
cdr3_nt: TGTGCCAGCAGTGAAGCGCTGACAGGCCATCAGCCCCAGCATTTT
cdr3_aa: CASSEALTGHQPQHF

v_call: TRBV7-9
d_call: TRBD1
clone_size: -
j_call: TRBJ2-1
cdr3_nt: TGTGCCAGCGGCCCCCGACAGGGCCCTACGGAGGATGAGCAGTTCTTC
cdr3_aa: CASGPRQGPTEDEQFF

v_call: TRBV9
d_call: -
clone_size: -
j_call: TRBJ2-2
cdr3_nt: TGTGCCAGCACGGAGGGGGGGATCGGGGAGCTGTTTTTT
cdr3_aa: CASTEGGIGELFF

v_call: TRBV19
d_call: TRBD1
clone_size: -
j_call: TRBJ1-1
cdr3_nt: TGTGCCAGTAGTTCGCTACAGGGGGCTGAAGCTTTCTTT
cdr3_aa: CASSSLQGAEAFF

v_call: TRBV9
d_call: -
clone_size: -
j_call: TRBJ1-4
cdr3_nt: TGTGCCAGCAGCGGGACAGAGGGCGATGAAAAACTGTTTTTT
cdr3_aa: CASSGTEGDEKLFF

v_call: TRBV2
d_call: -
clone_size: -
j_call: TRBJ1-1
cdr3_nt: TGTGCCAGCAGTGAAGAGTCGCAGGGTGAAGCTTTCTTT
cdr3_aa: CASSEESQGEAFF

v_call: TRBV25-1
d_call: TRBD2
clone_size: -
j_call: TRBJ2-2
cdr3_nt: TGTGCCAGCAGCCCGGGACTAGCGTCCGGGGAGCTGTTTTTT
cdr3_aa: CASSPGLASGELFF

v_call: TRBV11-2
d_call: TRBD2
clone_size: few
j_call: TRBJ2-7
cdr3_nt: TGTGCCAGCAGCCCTGGACTAGCGGGGGACTACGAGCAGTACTTC
cdr3_aa: CASSPGLAGDYEQYF

v_call: TRBV27
d_call: -
clone_size: few
j_call: TRBJ2-1
cdr3_nt: TGTGCCAGCAGTTTAGACGCCGCCAGGACACATCAGATTCCTTATGAGCAGTTCTTC
cdr3_aa: CASSLDAARTHQIPYEQFF

v_call: TRBV19
d_call: TRBD2
clone_size: -
j_call: TRBJ2-2
cdr3_nt: TGTGCCAGTAGTAAAACTAGTCGGCTAGCGGGGGTTACCGGGGAGCTGTTTTTT
cdr3_aa: CASSKTSRLAGVTGELFF

v_call: TRBV6-5
d_call: TRBD1
clone_size: -
j_call: TRBJ1-1
cdr3_nt: TGTGCCAGCAGTTACTTGGACAGGGGGGAAGCTTTCTTT
cdr3_aa: CASSYLDRGEAFF

v_call: TRBV19
d_call: -
clone_size: -
j_call: TRBJ1-4
cdr3_nt: TGTGCCAGTAGCTGGACTCCGGTCGGGGAAAAACTGTTTTTT
cdr3_aa: CASSWTPVGEKLFF

v_call: TRBV30
d_call: TRBD1
clone_size: once
j_call: TRBJ1-4
cdr3_nt: TGTGCCTGGGGACAGGGCGGAACTAATGAAAAACTGTTTTTT
cdr3_aa: CAWGQGGTNEKLFF

v_call: TRBV13
d_call: -
clone_size: -
j_call: TRBJ2-2
cdr3_nt: TGTGCCAGCAGCCAGAACACCGGGGAGCTGTTTTTT
cdr3_aa: CASSQNTGELFF

v_call: TRBV18
d_call: -
clone_size: few
j_call: TRBJ2-7
cdr3_nt: TGTGCCAGCTCACCCCCGGGACTTATCTACGAGCAGTACTTC
cdr3_aa: CASSPPGLIYEQYF

v_call: TRBV29-1
d_call: -
clone_size: -
j_call: TRBJ1-2
cdr3_nt: TGCAGCGTTGAACGAGGGGGTGGCTACACCTTC
cdr3_aa: CSVERGGGYTF

v_call: TRBV30
d_call: -
clone_size: -
j_call: TRBJ1-2
cdr3_nt: TGTGCCTGGAGTGGCAGCGCTAACTATGGCTACACCTTC
cdr3_aa: CAWSGSANYGYTF

v_call: TRBV30
d_call: TRBD2
clone_size: -
j_call: TRBJ2-1
cdr3_nt: TGTGCCTGGAGTCAGCTAGCGGTATACAATGAGCAGTTCTTC
cdr3_aa: CAWSQLAVYNEQFF

v_call: TRBV6-1
d_call: -
clone_size: few
j_call: TRBJ1-3
cdr3_nt: TGTGCCAGCAGCCCTCCCCCCACCATATATTTT
cdr3_aa: CASSPPPTIYF

v_call: TRBV7-3
d_call: -
clone_size: -
j_call: TRBJ2-7
cdr3_nt: TGTGCCAGCAGCTTAAGCCAAGGGGCGCGGTGGGAGGCCTACGAGCAGTACTTC
cdr3_aa: CASSLSQGARWEAYEQYF

v_call: TRBV29-1
d_call: -
clone_size: -
j_call: TRBJ2-7
cdr3_nt: TGCAGCGTTGGCAGCTCCTACGAGCAGTACTTC
cdr3_aa: CSVGSSYEQYF

v_call: TRBV7-6
d_call: -
clone_size: few
j_call: TRBJ2-3
cdr3_nt: TGTGCCAGCAGCTTAGCTTCTAGGACAGATACGCAGTATTTT
cdr3_aa: CASSLASRTDTQYF

v_call: TRBV7-6
d_call: -
clone_size: -
j_call: TRBJ1-2
cdr3_nt: TGTGCCAGCAGCTTCGGGGGGTTACGCGGCTACACCTTC
cdr3_aa: CASSFGGLRGYTF

v_call: TRBV23-1
d_call: -
clone_size: -
j_call: TRBJ1-5
cdr3_nt: TGCGCCATTCCGCCGGAGGAGCATGCTCATGAGCCCCAGCATTTT
cdr3_aa: CAIPPEEHAHEPQHF

v_call: TRBV11-2
d_call: TRBD2
clone_size: few
j_call: TRBJ2-1
cdr3_nt: TGTGCCAGCAGAGGTATAGCGGGGGCTTACAATGAGCAGTTCTTC
cdr3_aa: CASRGIAGAYNEQFF

v_call: TRBV28
d_call: TRBD2
clone_size: -
j_call: TRBJ2-3
cdr3_nt: TGTGCCAGCATGGCGGGGGGATCCGCAGATACGCAGTATTTT
cdr3_aa: CASMAGGSADTQYF

v_call: TRBV7-8
d_call: -
clone_size: -
j_call: TRBJ1-5
cdr3_nt: TGTGCCAGCAGCTTAGGGGGGACATTCAATCAGCCCCAGCATTTT
cdr3_aa: CASSLGGTFNQPQHF

v_call: TRBV4-2
d_call: TRBD2
clone_size: once
j_call: TRBJ2-7
cdr3_nt: TGTGCCAGCAGCCAAGATTGGAGTAGCGGGGTTTACGAGCAGTACTTC
cdr3_aa: CASSQDWSSGVYEQYF

v_call: TRBV14
d_call: TRBD1
clone_size: once
j_call: TRBJ1-6
cdr3_nt: TGTGCCAGCAGCCCGACAGGGAGGCGGTCACCCCTCCACTTT
cdr3_aa: CASSPTGRRSPLHF

v_call: TRBV18
d_call: -
clone_size: -
j_call: TRBJ1-4
cdr3_nt: TGTGCCAGCTCACTAGACTCTAATGAAAAACTGTTTTTT
cdr3_aa: CASSLDSNEKLFF

v_call: TRBV4-1
d_call: -
clone_size: -
j_call: TRBJ2-7
cdr3_nt: TGCGCCAGCAGCCAAGGTGCCGGTTACGAGCAGTACTTC
cdr3_aa: CASSQGAGYEQYF

v_call: TRBV2
d_call: -
clone_size: -
j_call: TRBJ2-1
cdr3_nt: TGTGCCAGCAGGTTAGGAGGCTACAATGAGCAGTTCTTC
cdr3_aa: CASRLGGYNEQFF

v_call: TRBV7-9
d_call: TRBD1
clone_size: -
j_call: TRBJ2-1
cdr3_nt: TGTGCCAGCAGCCAAAGGACAGGGAGCAAGGAGGGGGAGCAGTTCTTC
cdr3_aa: CASSQRTGSKEGEQFF

v_call: TRBV28
d_call: -
clone_size: -
j_call: TRBJ2-7
cdr3_nt: TGTGCGGCCGGGGTTCCAAATACCTACGAGCAGTACTTC
cdr3_aa: CAAGVPNTYEQYF

v_call: TRBV6-5
d_call: TRBD1
clone_size: -
j_call: TRBJ1-1
cdr3_nt: TGTGCCAGCAGTCGAGGACAGGGGATGGCTGAAGCTTTCTTT
cdr3_aa: CASSRGQGMAEAFF

v_call: TRBV5-6
d_call: TRBD1
clone_size: -
j_call: TRBJ2-1
cdr3_nt: TGTGCCAGCAGCTTGATAACTGAGGGGGCGAGTCTCAATGAGCAGTTCTTC
cdr3_aa: CASSLITEGASLNEQFF

v_call: TRBV30
d_call: TRBD1
clone_size: -
j_call: TRBJ2-7
cdr3_nt: TGTGCCTCGTGGACAGGGCTGGGCGAGCAGTACTTC
cdr3_aa: CASWTGLGEQYF

v_call: TRBV19
d_call: -
clone_size: -
j_call: TRBJ2-1
cdr3_nt: TGTGCCAGTAGCGCAAATTCTCGACAGCGGCAGTTCTTC
cdr3_aa: CASSANSRQRQFF

v_call: TRBV13
d_call: TRBD2
clone_size: -
j_call: TRBJ2-1
cdr3_nt: TGTGCCAGCAGCTCTGGGACTAGCGGGGGAGACGAGCAGTTCTTC
cdr3_aa: CASSSGTSGGDEQFF